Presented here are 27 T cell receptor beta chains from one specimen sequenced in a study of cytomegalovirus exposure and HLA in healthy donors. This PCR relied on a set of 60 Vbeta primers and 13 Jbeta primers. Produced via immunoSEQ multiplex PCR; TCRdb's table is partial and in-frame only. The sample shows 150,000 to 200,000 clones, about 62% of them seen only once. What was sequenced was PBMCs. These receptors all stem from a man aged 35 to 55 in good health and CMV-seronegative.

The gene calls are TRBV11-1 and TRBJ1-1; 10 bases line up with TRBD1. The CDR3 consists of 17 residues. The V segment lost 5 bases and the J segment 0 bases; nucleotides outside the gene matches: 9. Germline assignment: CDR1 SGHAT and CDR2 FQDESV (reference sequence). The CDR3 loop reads CASSEWGQGLLNTEAFF. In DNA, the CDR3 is TGTGCCAGCAGCGAGTGGGGACAGGGGCTACTGAACACTGAAGCTTTCTTT. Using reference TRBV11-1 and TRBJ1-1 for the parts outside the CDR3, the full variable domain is EAEVAQSPRYKITEKSQAVAFWCDPISGHATLYWYRQILGQGPELLVQFQDESVVDDSQLPKDRFSAERLKGVDSTLKIQPAELGDSAMYLCASSEWGQGLLNTEAFFGQGTRLTVV.

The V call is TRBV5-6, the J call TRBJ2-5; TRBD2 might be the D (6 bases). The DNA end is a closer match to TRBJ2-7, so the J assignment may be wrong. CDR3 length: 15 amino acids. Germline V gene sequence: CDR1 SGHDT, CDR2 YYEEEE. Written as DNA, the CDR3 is TGTGCCAGCAGCTTCTTCGAGGGACTCCCCTACGAGCAGTACTTC. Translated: CASSFFEGLPYEQYF.

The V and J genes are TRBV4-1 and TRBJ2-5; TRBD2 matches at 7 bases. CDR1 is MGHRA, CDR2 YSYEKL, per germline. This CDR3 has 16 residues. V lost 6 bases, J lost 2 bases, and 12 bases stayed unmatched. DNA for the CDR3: TGCGCCAGCAGTCTGTCTCCCGGGACTAAACAAGAGACCCAGTACTTC. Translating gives CASSLSPGTKQETQYF.

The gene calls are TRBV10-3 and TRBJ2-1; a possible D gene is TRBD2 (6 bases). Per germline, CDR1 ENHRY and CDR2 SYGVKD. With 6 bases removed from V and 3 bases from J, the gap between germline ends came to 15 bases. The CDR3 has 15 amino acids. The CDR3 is CAIRGGEQDYNEQFF. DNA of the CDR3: TGTGCCATCAGGGGCGGGGAGCAGGACTACAATGAGCAGTTCTTC.

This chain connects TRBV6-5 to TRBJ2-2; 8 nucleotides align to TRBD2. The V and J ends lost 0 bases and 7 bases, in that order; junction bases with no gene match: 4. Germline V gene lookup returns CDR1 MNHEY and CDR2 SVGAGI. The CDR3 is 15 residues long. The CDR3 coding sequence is TGTGCCAGCAGTTACTCCGGGGGGGCTAACGGGGAGCTGTTTTTT. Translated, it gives CASSYSGGANGELFF.

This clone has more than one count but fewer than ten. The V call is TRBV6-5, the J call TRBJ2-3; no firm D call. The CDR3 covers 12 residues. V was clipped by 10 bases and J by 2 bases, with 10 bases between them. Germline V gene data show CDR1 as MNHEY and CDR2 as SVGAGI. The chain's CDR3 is CATRQSTDTQYF. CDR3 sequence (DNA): TGTGCCACCCGACAATCCACAGATACGCAGTATTTT.

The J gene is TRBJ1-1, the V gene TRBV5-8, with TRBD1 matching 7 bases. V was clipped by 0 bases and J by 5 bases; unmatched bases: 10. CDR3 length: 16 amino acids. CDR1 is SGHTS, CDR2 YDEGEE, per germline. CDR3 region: CASSLAEQGKNTEAFF. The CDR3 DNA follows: TGTGCCAGCAGCTTGGCGGAACAGGGGAAAAATACTGAAGCTTTCTTT.

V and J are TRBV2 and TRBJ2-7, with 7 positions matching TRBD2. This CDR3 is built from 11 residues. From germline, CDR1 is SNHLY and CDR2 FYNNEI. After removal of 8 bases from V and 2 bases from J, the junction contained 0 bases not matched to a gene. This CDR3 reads CASGGAYEQYF. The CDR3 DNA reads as TGTGCCAGCGGGGGGGCCTACGAGCAGTACTTC.

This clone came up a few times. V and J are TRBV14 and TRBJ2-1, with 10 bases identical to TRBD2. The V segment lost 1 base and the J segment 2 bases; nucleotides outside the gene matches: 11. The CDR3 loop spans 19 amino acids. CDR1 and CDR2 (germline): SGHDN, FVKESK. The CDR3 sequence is CASSQGSWTSGRTYNEQFF. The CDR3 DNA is TGTGCCAGCAGCCAAGGGAGCTGGACTAGCGGAAGAACCTACAATGAGCAGTTCTTC.

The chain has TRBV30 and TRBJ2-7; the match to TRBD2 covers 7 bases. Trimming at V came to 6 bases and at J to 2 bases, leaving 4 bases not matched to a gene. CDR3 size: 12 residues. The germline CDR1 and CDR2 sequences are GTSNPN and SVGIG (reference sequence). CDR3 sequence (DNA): TGTGCCTGTGACCTAGCGGCCTACGAGCAGTACTTC. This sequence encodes CACDLAAYEQYF. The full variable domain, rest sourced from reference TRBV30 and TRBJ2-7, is SQTIHQWPATLVQPVGSPLSLECTVEGTSNPNLYWYRQAAGRGLQLLFYSVGIGQISSEVPQNLSASRPQDRQFILSSKKLLLSDSGFYLCACDLAAYEQYFGPGTRLTVT.

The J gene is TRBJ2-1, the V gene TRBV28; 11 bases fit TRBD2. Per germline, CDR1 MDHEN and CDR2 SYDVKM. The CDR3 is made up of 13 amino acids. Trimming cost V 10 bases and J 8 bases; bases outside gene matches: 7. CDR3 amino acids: CATRTSGLDEQFF. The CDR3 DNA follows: TGTGCCACCCGGACTAGCGGGTTGGATGAGCAGTTCTTC.

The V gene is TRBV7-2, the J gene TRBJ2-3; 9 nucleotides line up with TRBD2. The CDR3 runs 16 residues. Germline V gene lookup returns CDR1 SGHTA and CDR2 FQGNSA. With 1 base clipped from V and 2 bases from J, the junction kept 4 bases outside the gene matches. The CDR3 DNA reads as TGTGCCAGCAGCTTAGGCCTAGCGGGGAACACAGATACGCAGTATTTT. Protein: CASSLGLAGNTDTQYF.

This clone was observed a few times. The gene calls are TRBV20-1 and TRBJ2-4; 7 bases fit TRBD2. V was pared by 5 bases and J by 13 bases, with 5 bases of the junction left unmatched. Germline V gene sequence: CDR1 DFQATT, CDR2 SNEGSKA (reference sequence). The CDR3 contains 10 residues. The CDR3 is CSASNSGQYF. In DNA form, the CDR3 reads TGCAGTGCTTCCAATAGCGGGCAGTACTTC.

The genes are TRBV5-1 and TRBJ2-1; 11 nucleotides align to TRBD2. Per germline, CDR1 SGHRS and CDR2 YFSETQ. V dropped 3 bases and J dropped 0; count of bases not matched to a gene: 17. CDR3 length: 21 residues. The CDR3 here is CASSSGQLAGDLLSSYNEQFF. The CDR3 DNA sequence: TGCGCCAGCAGCTCCGGCCAACTAGCGGGGGATCTTTTGAGCTCCTACAATGAGCAGTTCTTC.

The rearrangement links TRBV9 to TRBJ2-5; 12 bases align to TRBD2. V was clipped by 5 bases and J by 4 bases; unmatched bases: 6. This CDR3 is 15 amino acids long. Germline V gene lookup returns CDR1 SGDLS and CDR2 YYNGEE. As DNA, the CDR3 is TGTGCCAGCAGTCCCGGGACTAGCGGGTCAGAGACCCAGTACTTC. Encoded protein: CASSPGTSGSETQYF.

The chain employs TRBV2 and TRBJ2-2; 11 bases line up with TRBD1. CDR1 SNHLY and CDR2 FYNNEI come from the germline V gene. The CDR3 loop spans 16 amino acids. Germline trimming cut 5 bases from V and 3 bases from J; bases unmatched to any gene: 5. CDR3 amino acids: CASSPGTGGYTGELFF. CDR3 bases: TGTGCCAGCAGTCCCGGGACAGGGGGTTACACCGGGGAGCTGTTTTTT.

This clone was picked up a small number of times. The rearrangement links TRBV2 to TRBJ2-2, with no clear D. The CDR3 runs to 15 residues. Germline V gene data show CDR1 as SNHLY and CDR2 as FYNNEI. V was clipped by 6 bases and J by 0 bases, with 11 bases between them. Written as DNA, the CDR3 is TGTGCCAGCAGGGAGAGTAGTACGAACACCGGGGAGCTGTTTTTT. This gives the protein CASRESSTNTGELFF.

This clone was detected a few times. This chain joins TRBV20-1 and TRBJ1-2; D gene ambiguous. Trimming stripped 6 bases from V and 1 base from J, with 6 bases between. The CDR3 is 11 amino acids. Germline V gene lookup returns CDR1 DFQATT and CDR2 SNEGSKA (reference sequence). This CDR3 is CSATDNYGYTF. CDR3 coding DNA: TGCAGTGCAACAGATAACTATGGCTACACCTTC.

The CDR3 DNA reads as TGTGCCAGCAGCCTAGGGGGCCAAAACACAGATACGCAGTATTTT. Encoded protein: CASSLGGQNTDTQYF. The genes are TRBV7-2 and TRBJ2-3; the match to TRBD1 covers 7 bases. The CDR3 length is 15 residues. The V and J ends lost 5 bases and 2 bases, in that order; junction bases with no gene match: 7. Germline CDR1 and CDR2: SGHTA and FQGNSA.

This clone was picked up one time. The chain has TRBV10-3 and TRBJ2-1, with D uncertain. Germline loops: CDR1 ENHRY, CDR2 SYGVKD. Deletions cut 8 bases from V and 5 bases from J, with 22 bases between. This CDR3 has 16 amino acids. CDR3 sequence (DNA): TGTGCCATCTCAGCCCTGCCAGGTTTGGGTAACAATGAGCAGTTCTTC. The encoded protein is CAISALPGLGNNEQFF.

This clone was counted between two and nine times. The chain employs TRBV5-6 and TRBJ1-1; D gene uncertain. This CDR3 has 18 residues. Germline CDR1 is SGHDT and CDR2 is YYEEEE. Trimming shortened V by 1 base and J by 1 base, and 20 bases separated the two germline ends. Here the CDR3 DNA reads TGTGCCAGCAGCTTGAGGGCCCCGCAACGCGGGTGGAACACTGAAGCTTTCTTT. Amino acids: CASSLRAPQRGWNTEAFF.

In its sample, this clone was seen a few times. The CDR3 here is CASKTRGNTEAFF. The CDR3 DNA sequence: TGTGCCAGCAAGACCAGGGGGAACACTGAAGCTTTCTTT. The chain has TRBV2 and TRBJ1-1; possibly TRBD1 for D (6 bases). The CDR3 covers 13 residues. V lost 7 bases, J lost 1 base, and 10 bases lay in between. Germline lookup yields CDR1 SNHLY and CDR2 FYNNEI.

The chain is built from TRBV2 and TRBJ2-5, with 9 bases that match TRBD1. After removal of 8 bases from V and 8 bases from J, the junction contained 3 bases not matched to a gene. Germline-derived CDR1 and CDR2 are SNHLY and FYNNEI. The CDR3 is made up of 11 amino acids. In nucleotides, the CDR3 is TGTGCCAGCGGGGGACAGGGCACCCAGTACTTC. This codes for CASGGQGTQYF. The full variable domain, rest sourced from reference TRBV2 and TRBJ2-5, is EPEVTQTPSHQVTQMGQEVILRCVPISNHLYFYWYRQILGQKVEFLVSFYNNEISEKSEIFDDQFSVERPDGSNFTLKIRSTKLEDSAMYFCASGGQGTQYFGPGTRLLVL.

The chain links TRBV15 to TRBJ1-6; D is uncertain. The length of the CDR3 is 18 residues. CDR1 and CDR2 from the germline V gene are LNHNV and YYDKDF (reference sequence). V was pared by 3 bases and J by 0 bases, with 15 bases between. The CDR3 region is CATSRIPRVNSYNSPLHF. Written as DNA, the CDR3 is TGTGCCACCAGCAGGATACCACGGGTCAACTCCTATAATTCACCCCTCCACTTT.

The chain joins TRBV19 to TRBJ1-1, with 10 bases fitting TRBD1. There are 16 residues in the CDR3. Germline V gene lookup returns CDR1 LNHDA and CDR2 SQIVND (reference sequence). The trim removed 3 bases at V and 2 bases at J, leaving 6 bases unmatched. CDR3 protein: CASSMARDRGNTEAFF. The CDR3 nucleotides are TGTGCCAGTAGTATGGCTCGGGACAGGGGCAACACTGAAGCTTTCTTT. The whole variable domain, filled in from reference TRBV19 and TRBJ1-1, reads DGGITQSPKYLFRKEGQNVTLSCEQNLNHDAMYWYRQDPGQGLRLIYYSQIVNDFQKGDIAEGYSVSREKKESFPLTVTSAQKNPTAFYLCASSMARDRGNTEAFFGQGTRLTVV.

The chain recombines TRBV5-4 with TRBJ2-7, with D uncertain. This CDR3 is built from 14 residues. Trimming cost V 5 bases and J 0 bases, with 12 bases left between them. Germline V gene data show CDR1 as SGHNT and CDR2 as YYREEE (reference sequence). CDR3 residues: CASRPDSASYEQYF. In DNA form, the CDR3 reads TGTGCCAGCAGGCCCGACTCCGCCTCCTACGAGCAGTACTTC.

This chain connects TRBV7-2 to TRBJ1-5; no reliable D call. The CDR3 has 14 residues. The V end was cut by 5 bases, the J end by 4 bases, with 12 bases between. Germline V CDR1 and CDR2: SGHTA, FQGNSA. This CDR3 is CASSVVPGNQPQHF. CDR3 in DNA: TGTGCCAGCAGCGTCGTCCCCGGGAATCAGCCCCAGCATTTT. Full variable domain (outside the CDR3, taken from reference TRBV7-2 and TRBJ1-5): GAGVSQSPSNKVTEKGKDVELRCDPISGHTALYWYRQSLGQGLEFLIYFQGNSAPDKSGLPSDRFSAERTGGSVSTLTIQRTQQEDSAVYLCASSVVPGNQPQHFGDGTRLSIL.